Listed below are T cell receptor beta chains from one sample, sequenced in a study of PD-L1 blockade in urothelial cancer. Data came from immunoSEQ multiplex PCR; TCRdb stores just in-frame clones and leaves some out. The sample has 35,000 to 40,000 clones, around four fifths seen once; the top ten hold approximately 16%. Sequenced material: PBMCs, taken around atezolizumab (anti-PD-L1) treatment. These receptors were obtained from a man older than 75 with urothelial cancer. CDR3s include the opening cysteine and the closing phenylalanine or tryptophan. D genes are given only for firm matches. Only some rows state a clone size, as once, few, many or a class for expanded clones.

j_call d_call clone_size v_call cdr3_aa cdr3_nt
TRBJ2-1 TRBD2 NA TRBV5-6 CASSLGLTGTSAYNEQFF TGTGCCAGCAGCTTGGGGCTCACCGGGACTAGCGCATACAATGAGCAGTTCTTC
TRBJ1-2 TRBD1 NA TRBV10-3 CAIKGQGAVEGYTF TGTGCCATCAAGGGCCAGGGGGCAGTTGAGGGCTACACCTTC
TRBJ1-2 NA NA TRBV5-1 CASSLVDGYGYTF TGCGCCAGCAGCTTGGTAGATGGCTATGGCTACACCTTC
TRBJ2-1 TRBD2 NA TRBV9 CATGRTSGWLNEQFF TGTGCCACTGGCAGGACTAGCGGGTGGCTGAATGAGCAGTTCTTC
TRBJ2-7 TRBD1 NA TRBV5-1 CASSLTQGAGEQYF TGCGCCAGCAGCTTGACCCAGGGGGCGGGGGAGCAGTACTTC
TRBJ2-7 TRBD1 few TRBV5-1 CASSLDGQGRYEQYF TGCGCCAGCAGCTTGGATGGACAGGGGCGGTACGAGCAGTACTTC
TRBJ2-3 NA NA TRBV7-9 CASSLTGLSTDTQYF TGTGCCAGCAGCTTAACAGGGCTAAGCACAGATACGCAGTATTTT
TRBJ2-5 NA once TRBV19 CASSIGSSETQYF TGTGCCAGTAGTATAGGGAGCAGTGAGACCCAGTACTTC
TRBJ2-1 TRBD2 NA TRBV7-2 CASSSPAGGIGFSHEQFF TGTGCCAGCAGCTCCCCAGCGGGAGGTATTGGTTTTTCTCATGAGCAGTTCTTC
TRBJ2-5 TRBD1 NA TRBV5-4 CASSAGGRGETQYF TGTGCCAGCAGCGCAGGGGGCCGGGGAGAGACCCAGTACTTC
TRBJ2-1 TRBD2 NA TRBV18 CASSPQGRGEQFF TGTGCCAGCTCACCACAGGGGAGGGGTGAGCAGTTCTTC
TRBJ2-2 TRBD1 NA TRBV27 CASSLLGQGTGGSGELFF TGTGCCAGCAGTTTATTAGGTCAAGGGACAGGGGGCTCCGGGGAGCTGTTTTTT